This TCR beta chain derives from a study of cytomegalovirus exposure and HLA in healthy donors. Trimming removed 6 bases from V and 3 bases from J; junction bases left unmatched: 6. The germline V gene encodes CDR1 ENHRY and CDR2 SYGVKD. This CDR3 has 14 amino acids. A word on this clone: Its antigen remains unidentified.

Both 60 Vbeta primers and 13 Jbeta primers went into the PCR. Here immunoSEQ multiplex PCR was the method, and the copy in TCRdb shows in-frame clones only, minus some. In the table there are about 200,000 clones, about 77% of which are singletons. Study results and caveats: Later analysis suggested links between common viral pathogens and several top significant clusters. When a later analysis was performed, an Asian-associated ancestry cluster reportedly had fewer N-insertions than the approximately 600-donor mean.

It was healthy bone marrow donors who served as donors. This receptor was taken from a woman in her thirties in good health and CMV-seronegative. Material: PBMCs. The chain joins TRBV10-3 to TRBJ2-7; 9 bases line up with TRBD1. This chain's CDR3 is CAISHRDRDYEQYF. The CDR3 DNA follows: TGTGCCATCAGCCACCGGGACAGGGACTACGAGCAGTACTTC.